This record looks at one TCR beta chain sequence and its context. The antigen is unknown. A multiplex PCR was run with 60 Vbeta primers and 13 Jbeta primers. Libraries were prepared by immunoSEQ multiplex PCR; TCRdb keeps only in-frame clonotypes and omits some of them. The table includes over 200,000 clones, 80% to 90% detected once. The data belong to a study of cytomegalovirus exposure and HLA in healthy donors. All donors participated as healthy donors of bone marrow. Notes on the study in general: Analysis was carried out at a later point, and it linked a missense DCLRE1C variant to TCR beta V- and J-gene trimming. Cytomegalovirus-associated TCR beta chains were listed, numbering around 150. For presence/absence analyses, sequencing depth was assumed to be roughly uniform across donors.

Specimen: PBMCs. This TCR was recovered from a woman aged 18-29 years in good health and CMV-seronegative.

The CDR3 sequence: CASSLGPGQLYNEQFF. In DNA, the CDR3 is TGTGCCAGCAGCTTAGGTCCGGGACAGCTTTACAATGAGCAGTTCTTC. This chain joins TRBV11-2 and TRBJ2-1; 7 positions match TRBD1. Germline CDR1 reads SGHAT; CDR2 reads FQNNGV. This CDR3 is built from 16 residues. V shed 1 base and J 4 bases; nucleotides not matched to a gene: 7.